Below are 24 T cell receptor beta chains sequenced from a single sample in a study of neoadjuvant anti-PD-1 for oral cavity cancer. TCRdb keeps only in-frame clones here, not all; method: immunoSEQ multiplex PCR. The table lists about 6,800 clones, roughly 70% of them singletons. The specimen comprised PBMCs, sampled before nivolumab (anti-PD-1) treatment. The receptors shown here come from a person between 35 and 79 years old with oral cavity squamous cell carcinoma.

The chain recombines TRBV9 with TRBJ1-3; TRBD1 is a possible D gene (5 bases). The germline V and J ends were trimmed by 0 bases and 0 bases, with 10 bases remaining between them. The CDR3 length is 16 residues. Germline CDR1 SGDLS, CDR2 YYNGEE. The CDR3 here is CASSVGGGISGNTIYF. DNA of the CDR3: TGTGCCAGCAGCGTAGGCGGGGGAATCTCTGGAAACACCATATATTTT.

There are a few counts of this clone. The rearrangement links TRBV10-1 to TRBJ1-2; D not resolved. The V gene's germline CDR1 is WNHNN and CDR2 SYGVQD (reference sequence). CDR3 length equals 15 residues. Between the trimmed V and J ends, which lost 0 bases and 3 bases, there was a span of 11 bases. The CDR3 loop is CASSESLRRDYGYTF. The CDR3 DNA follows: TGCGCCAGCAGTGAGTCTTTAAGACGGGACTATGGCTACACCTTC.

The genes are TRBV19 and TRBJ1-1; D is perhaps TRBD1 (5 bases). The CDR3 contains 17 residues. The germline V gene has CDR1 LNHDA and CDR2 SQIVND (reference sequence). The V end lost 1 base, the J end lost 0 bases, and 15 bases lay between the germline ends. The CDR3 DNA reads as TGTGCCAGTAGTATAGTTGGGCAGGTGGGACTGAACACTGAAGCTTTCTTT. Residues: CASSIVGQVGLNTEAFF.

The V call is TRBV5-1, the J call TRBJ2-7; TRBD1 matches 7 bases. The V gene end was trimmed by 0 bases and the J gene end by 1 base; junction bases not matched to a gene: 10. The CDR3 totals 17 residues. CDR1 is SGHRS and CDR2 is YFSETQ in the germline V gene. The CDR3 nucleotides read TGCGCCAGCAGCTTGGCCCCCCCCGGGACAGTTTCCTACGAGCAGTACTTC. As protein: CASSLAPPGTVSYEQYF.

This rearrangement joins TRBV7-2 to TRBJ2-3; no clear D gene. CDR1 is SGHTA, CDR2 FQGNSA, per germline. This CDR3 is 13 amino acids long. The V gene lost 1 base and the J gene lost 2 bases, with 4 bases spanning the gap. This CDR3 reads CASSLGVTDTQYF. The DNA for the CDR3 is TGTGCCAGCAGCTTAGGGGTCACAGATACGCAGTATTTT.

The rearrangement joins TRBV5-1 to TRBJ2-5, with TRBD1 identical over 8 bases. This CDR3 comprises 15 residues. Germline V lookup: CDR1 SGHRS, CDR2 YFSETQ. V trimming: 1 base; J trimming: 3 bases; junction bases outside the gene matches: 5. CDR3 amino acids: CASSLTGGPKETQYF. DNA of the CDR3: TGCGCCAGCAGCTTGACAGGGGGACCTAAAGAGACCCAGTACTTC.

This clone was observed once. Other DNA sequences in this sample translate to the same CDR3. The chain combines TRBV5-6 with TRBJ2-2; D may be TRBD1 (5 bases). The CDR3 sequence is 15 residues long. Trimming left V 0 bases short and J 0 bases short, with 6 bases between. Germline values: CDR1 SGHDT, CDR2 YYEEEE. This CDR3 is CASSLGGTNTGELFF. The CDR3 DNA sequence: TGTGCCAGCAGCTTGGGGGGCACGAACACCGGGGAGCTGTTTTTT.

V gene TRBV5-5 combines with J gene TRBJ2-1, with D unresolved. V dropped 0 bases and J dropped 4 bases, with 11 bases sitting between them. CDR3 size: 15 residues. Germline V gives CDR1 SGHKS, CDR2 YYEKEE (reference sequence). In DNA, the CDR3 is TGTGCCAGCAGCTTGGGGGGTTCTGTGTACAATGAGCAGTTCTTC. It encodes CASSLGGSVYNEQFF. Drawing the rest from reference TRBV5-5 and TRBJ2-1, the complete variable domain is DAGVTQSPTHLIKTRGQQVTLRCSPISGHKSVSWYQQVLGQGPQFIFQYYEKEERGRGNFPDRFSARQFPNYSSELNVNALLLGDSALYLCASSLGGSVYNEQFFGPGTRLTVL.

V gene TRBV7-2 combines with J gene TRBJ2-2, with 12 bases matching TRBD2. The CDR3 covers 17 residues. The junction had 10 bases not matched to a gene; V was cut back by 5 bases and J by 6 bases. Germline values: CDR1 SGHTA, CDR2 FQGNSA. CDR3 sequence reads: CASSQSASGGAAGELFF. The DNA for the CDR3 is TGTGCCAGCAGCCAGTCGGCTAGCGGGGGGGCGGCCGGGGAGCTGTTTTTT.

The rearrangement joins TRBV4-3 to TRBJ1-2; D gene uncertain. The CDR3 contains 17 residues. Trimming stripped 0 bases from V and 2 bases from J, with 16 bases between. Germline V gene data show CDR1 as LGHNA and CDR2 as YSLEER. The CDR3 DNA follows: TGCGCCAGCAGCCAAGAGTGGCGATTTGTCCCGAACTATGGCTACACCTTC. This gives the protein CASSQEWRFVPNYGYTF.

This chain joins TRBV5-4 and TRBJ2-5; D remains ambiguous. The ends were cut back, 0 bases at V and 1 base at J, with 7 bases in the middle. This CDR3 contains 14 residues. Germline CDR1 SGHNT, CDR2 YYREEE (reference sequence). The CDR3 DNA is TGTGCCAGCAGCTTGGCCGGCTCCCAAGAGACCCAGTACTTC. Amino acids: CASSLAGSQETQYF. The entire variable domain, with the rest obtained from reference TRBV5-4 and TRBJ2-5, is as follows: ETGVTQSPTHLIKTRGQQVTLRCSSQSGHNTVSWYQQALGQGPQFIFQYYREEENGRGNFPPRFSGLQFPNYSSELNVNALELDDSALYLCASSLAGSQETQYFGPGTRLLVL.

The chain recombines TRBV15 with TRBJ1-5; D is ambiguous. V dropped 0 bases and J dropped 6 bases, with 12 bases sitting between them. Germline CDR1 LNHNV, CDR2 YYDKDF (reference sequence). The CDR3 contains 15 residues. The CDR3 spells CATSRDTYARQPQHF. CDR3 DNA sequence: TGTGCCACCAGCAGAGATACCTACGCGCGTCAGCCCCAGCATTTT.

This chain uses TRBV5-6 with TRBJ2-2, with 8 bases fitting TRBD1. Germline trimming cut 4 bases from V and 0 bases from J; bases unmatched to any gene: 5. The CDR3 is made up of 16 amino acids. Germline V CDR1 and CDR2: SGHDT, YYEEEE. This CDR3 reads CASSMDRVANTGELFF. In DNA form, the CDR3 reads TGTGCCAGCAGCATGGACAGGGTCGCGAACACCGGGGAGCTGTTTTTT.

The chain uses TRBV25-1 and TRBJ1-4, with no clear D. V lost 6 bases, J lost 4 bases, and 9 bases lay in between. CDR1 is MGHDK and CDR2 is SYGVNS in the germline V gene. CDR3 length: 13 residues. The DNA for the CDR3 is TGTGCCAGCAGATGGGGAAATAATGAAAAACTGTTTTTT. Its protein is CASRWGNNEKLFF.

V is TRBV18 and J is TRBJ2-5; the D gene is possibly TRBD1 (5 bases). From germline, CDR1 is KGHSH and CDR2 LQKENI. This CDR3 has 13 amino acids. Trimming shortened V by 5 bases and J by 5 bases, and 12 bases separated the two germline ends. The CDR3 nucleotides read TGTGCCAGCTCAGGGTCAGGGCAGGAGACCCAGTACTTC. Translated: CASSGSGQETQYF.

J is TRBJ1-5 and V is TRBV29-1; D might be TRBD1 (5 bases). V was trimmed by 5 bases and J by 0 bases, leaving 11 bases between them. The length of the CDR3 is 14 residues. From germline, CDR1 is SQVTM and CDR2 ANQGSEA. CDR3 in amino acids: CSVSHQGSNQPQHF. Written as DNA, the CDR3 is TGCAGCGTTTCTCATCAGGGTAGCAATCAGCCCCAGCATTTT.

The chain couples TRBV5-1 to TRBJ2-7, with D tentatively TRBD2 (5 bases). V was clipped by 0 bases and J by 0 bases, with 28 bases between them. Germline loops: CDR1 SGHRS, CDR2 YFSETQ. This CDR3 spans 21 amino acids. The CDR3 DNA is TGCGCCAGCAGCTTGGGTTATCTACGGACTTCGGTATCAACGAACTCCTACGAGCAGTACTTC. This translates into CASSLGYLRTSVSTNSYEQYF.

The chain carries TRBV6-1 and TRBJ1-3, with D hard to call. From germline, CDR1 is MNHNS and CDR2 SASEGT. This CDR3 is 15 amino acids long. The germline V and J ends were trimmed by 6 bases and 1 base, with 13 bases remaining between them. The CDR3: CASRTGSRSGNTIYF. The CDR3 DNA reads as TGTGCCAGCAGAACGGGCAGTCGGTCTGGAAACACCATATATTTT.

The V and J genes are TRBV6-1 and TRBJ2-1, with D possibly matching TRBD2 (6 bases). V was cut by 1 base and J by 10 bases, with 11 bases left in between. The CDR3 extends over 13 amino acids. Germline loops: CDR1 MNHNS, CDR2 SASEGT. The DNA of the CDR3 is TGTGCCAGCAGTGAAGGGAGGGTCGGGGAGCAGTTCTTC. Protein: CASSEGRVGEQFF.

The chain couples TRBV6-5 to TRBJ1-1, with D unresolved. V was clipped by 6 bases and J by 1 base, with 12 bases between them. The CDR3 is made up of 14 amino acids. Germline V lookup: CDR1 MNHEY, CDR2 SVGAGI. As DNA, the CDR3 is TGTGCCAGCAGCCCGAGGGAAGAGAACACTGAAGCTTTCTTT. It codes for CASSPREENTEAFF.

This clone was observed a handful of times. DNA of the CDR3: TGTGCCAGTAGTACGTTGGGGAGGGATGGTTCACCCCTCCACTTT. It specifies CASSTLGRDGSPLHF. The chain combines TRBV19 with TRBJ1-6; D is ambiguous. CDR1 is LNHDA and CDR2 is SQIVND in the germline V gene (reference sequence). CDR3 length: 15 residues. Trimming stripped 4 bases from V and 9 bases from J, with 16 bases between.

CDR3 sequence: CASSSGPNNEQFF. CDR3 nucleotides: TGTGCCAGCAGCTCCGGACCTAACAATGAGCAGTTCTTC. The chain has TRBV7-2 and TRBJ2-1; no reliable D call. This CDR3 spans 13 amino acids. In germline, CDR1 is SGHTA, CDR2 FQGNSA. The V end lost 4 bases, the J end lost 5 bases, and 9 bases lay between the germline ends.

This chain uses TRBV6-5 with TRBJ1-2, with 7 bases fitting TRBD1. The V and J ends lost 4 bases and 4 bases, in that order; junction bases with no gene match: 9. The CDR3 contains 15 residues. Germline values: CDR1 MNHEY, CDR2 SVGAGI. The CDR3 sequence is CASSSPGQTAYGYTF. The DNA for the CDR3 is TGTGCCAGCAGTTCCCCGGGACAGACCGCCTATGGCTACACCTTC.

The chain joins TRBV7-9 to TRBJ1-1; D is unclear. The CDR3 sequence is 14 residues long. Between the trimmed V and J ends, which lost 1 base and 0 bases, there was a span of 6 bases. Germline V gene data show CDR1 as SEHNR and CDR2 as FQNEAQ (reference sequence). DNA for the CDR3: TGTGCCAGCAGCTTAGGACTGATGAACACTGAAGCTTTCTTT. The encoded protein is CASSLGLMNTEAFF. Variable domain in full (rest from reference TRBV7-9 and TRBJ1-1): DTGVSQNPRHKITKRGQNVTFRCDPISEHNRLYWYRQTLGQGPEFLTYFQNEAQLEKSRLLSDRFSAERPKGSFSTLEIQRTEQGDSAMYLCASSLGLMNTEAFFGQGTRLTVV.